This TCR beta chain appears in the sequencing data of a study of T cell repertoires in cytomegalovirus infection (dated by TCRdb to between 2018 and 2021). Background on the whole study: Donor HLA type was relevant to the analysis, because carriage of CMV infection together with the matching HLA type was indicated by public TCR beta signatures.

The sequencer was an Illumina HiSeq 1500. The public sequencing data were trimmed at Q25 with fastp and processed into clonotypes with MiXCR by TCRdb, which kept only in-frame beta chains. Rows matching on CDR3 protein sequence are summarized as one entry with the most common DNA and genes. Counted in this sample were 150,000 to 200,000 distinct CDR3 sequences; 28% of them appeared once. Clones ranked in the top ten supply 30% to 35% of the sample. Of note for this clonotype: What this receptor recognizes is not known. Nothing much larger sits one base from this clone, and base qualities are not available.

The CDR3 measures 15 amino acids from cysteine to phenylalanine. Just the 45-base CDR3 DNA is kept, in frame starting at base 1. From the germline V gene, CDR1 is SGHDN and CDR2 is FVKESK. V is clipped by 2 bases and J by 3 bases, and the sequence between their germline boundaries is 10 bases long. Study-wide conclusions, independent of this receptor: In both this cohort and an independent cohort of over 350 donors, the cumulative frequency of public TCR beta family members distinguished carriers of CMV infection plus the relevant HLA type. The ex vivo response was dominated by HLA-C-restricted CMV-specific TCR beta clonotypes, and the single most frequent clonotype in two of eight donors was supplied by these HLA-C-restricted clonotypes.

The receptor was isolated from a human donor in good health (CMV status not recorded). Some clones in this sample may be carry-over from other donors' samples. The specimen was PBMCs. The rearrangement combines TRBV14 with TRBJ2-2; matching of 5 bases hints at TRBD2 as the D gene. The CDR3 amino acid sequence is: CASSQRTRDTGELFF. The DNA sequence is TGTGCCAGCAGCCAAAGAACGAGGGACACCGGGGAGCTGTTTTTT.